This T cell receptor beta chain originates from a study of beta chain features in type 1 diabetes. Study-level information: Examination spanned about 110 million sorted cells from all samples. General study points: In the patient group, naive, central memory and Treg TCRB repertoires seemed more alike than in the healthy donor group. Shorter TCRB CDR3s, moderately but significantly so, marked every one of the four CD4+ subsets in Type 1 diabetes patients.

cDNA synthesis used the whole RNA isolate, giving expressed TCRB sequences. Clones were read by immunoSEQ multiplex PCR, and TCRdb kept only the in-frame ones, dropping some. The sample lists 200,000 to 300,000 clones; about a fifth were seen once. CDR3 length: 15 residues. CDR1 is SQVTM, CDR2 ANQGSEA, per germline. Trimming cost V 6 bases and J 5 bases; bases outside gene matches: 12. In the case of this clone: As yet, its antigen is unknown.

The source of this sequence is a middle-aged woman with type 1 diabetes. Sequenced material: naive CD4+ T cells from blood. This chain connects TRBV29-1 to TRBJ2-7; 11 bases are a match to TRBD2. In DNA form, the CDR3 reads TGCAGCGTCGCTGGGACTAGCGGATCGGGGAACGAGCAGTACTTC. This encodes CSVAGTSGSGNEQYF.